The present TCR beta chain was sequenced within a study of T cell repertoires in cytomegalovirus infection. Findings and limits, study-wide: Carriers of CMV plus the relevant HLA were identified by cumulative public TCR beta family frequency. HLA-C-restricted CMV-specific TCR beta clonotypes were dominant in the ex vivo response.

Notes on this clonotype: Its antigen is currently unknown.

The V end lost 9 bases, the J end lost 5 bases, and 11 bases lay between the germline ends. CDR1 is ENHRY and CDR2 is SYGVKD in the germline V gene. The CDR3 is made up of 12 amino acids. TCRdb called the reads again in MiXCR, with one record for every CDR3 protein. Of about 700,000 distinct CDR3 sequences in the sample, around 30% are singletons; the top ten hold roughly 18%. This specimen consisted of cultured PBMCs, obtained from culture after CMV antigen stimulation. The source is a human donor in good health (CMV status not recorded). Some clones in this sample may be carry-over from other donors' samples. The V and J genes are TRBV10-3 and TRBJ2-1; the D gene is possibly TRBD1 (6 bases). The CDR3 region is CAISRDNNEQFF. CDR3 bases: TGTGCCATAAGTAGGGACAACAATGAGCAGTTCTTC.